This entry lists 20 T cell receptor beta chains sequenced from one sample in a study of blood T cell repertoires in COVID-19. Method: immunoSEQ multiplex PCR; TCRdb's copy keeps in-frame clones and lacks some. The sample has almost 400,000 clones; around 87% are singletons. The source material was peripheral blood. The receptor source for this set is a woman aged 55-69 years with COVID-19, enrolled during active disease.

The chain is built from TRBV5-1 and TRBJ1-2, with 7 bases fitting TRBD1. V lost 0 bases, J lost 3 bases, and 2 bases stayed unmatched. This CDR3 spans 14 amino acids. Germline lookup yields CDR1 SGHRS and CDR2 YFSETQ. CDR3 amino acids: CASSLEGADYGYTF. In DNA, the CDR3 is TGCGCCAGCAGCTTGGAGGGGGCGGACTATGGCTACACCTTC.

The gene calls are TRBV28 and TRBJ1-1; a possible D gene is TRBD1 (5 bases). CDR3 length: 14 residues. V was trimmed by 3 bases and J by 0 bases, leaving 8 bases between them. CDR1 MDHEN and CDR2 SYDVKM come from the germline V gene. The CDR3 DNA sequence: TGTGCCAGCAGTTTGGAGGGGATGAACACTGAAGCTTTCTTT. As protein: CASSLEGMNTEAFF. Based on the CDR3 plus reference TRBV28 and TRBJ1-1, the full variable domain is DVKVTQSSRYLVKRTGEKVFLECVQDMDHENMFWYRQDPGLGLRLIYFSYDVKMKEKGDIPEGYSVSREKKERFSLILESASTNQTSMYLCASSLEGMNTEAFFGQGTRLTVV.

CDR3 protein: CASTRTAGTEAFF. The CDR3 coding sequence is TGTGCCAGCACAAGGACCGCGGGCACTGAAGCTTTCTTT. The V call is TRBV6-5, the J call TRBJ1-1; D is undetermined. V was shortened by 7 bases and J by 4 bases, with 13 bases between the two germline ends. CDR3 length: 13 amino acids. Germline CDR1 is MNHEY and CDR2 is SVGAGI.

On this clone: The same CDR3 also results from other DNA sequences found in this sample. The gene calls are TRBV5-1 and TRBJ2-1, with D perhaps TRBD2 (6 bases). Trimming cost V 0 bases and J 2 bases, with 6 bases left between them. The V gene's germline CDR1 is SGHRS and CDR2 YFSETQ. This CDR3 has 14 residues. The CDR3 is CASSLGLAYNEQFF. The CDR3 DNA sequence: TGCGCCAGCAGCTTGGGACTAGCCTACAATGAGCAGTTCTTC.

The chain has TRBV5-5 and TRBJ1-1, with TRBD1 as a possible D gene (6 bases). The V gene's germline CDR1 is SGHKS and CDR2 YYEKEE (reference sequence). The V end was cut by 4 bases, the J end by 0 bases, with 13 bases between. This CDR3 is built from 15 residues. CDR3 nucleotides: TGTGCCAGCAGCATCGGACAGCCCATGAACACTGAAGCTTTCTTT. This encodes CASSIGQPMNTEAFF. Based on the CDR3 plus reference TRBV5-5 and TRBJ1-1, the full variable domain is DAGVTQSPTHLIKTRGQQVTLRCSPISGHKSVSWYQQVLGQGPQFIFQYYEKEERGRGNFPDRFSARQFPNYSSELNVNALLLGDSALYLCASSIGQPMNTEAFFGQGTRLTVV.

The chain employs TRBV2 and TRBJ2-3; 9 bases fit TRBD2. The ends lost 3 bases at V and 6 bases at J; junction bases unmatched: 4. Germline lookup yields CDR1 SNHLY and CDR2 FYNNEI. The CDR3 runs 14 residues. Here the CDR3 reads CASSEASGVDTQYF. For the CDR3, the DNA is TGTGCCAGCAGTGAGGCTAGCGGGGTCGATACGCAGTATTTT.

The V call is TRBV11-2, the J call TRBJ2-2, with D perhaps matching TRBD1 (6 bases). The germline gives CDR1 SGHAT, CDR2 FQNNGV. CDR3 length equals 16 residues. V was shortened by 2 bases and J by 2 bases, with 12 bases between the two germline ends. The CDR3 DNA reads as TGTGCCAGCAGCTTAATTGGGGGACACAACACCGGGGAGCTGTTTTTT. It is translated as CASSLIGGHNTGELFF. The full variable domain, its missing parts supplied by reference TRBV11-2 and TRBJ2-2, is EAGVAQSPRYKIIEKRQSVAFWCNPISGHATLYWYQQILGQGPKLLIQFQNNGVVDDSQLPKDRFSAERLKGVDSTLKIQPAKLEDSAVYLCASSLIGGHNTGELFFGEGSRLTVL.

The chain joins TRBV27 to TRBJ1-1; D may be TRBD1 (6 bases). Per germline, CDR1 MNHEY and CDR2 SMNVEV (reference sequence). The V end lost 6 bases, the J end lost 1 base, and 12 bases lay between the germline ends. The CDR3 loop spans 14 amino acids. The CDR3 region has the DNA TGTGCCAGCAGACCTGGGACAAAGAACACTGAAGCTTTCTTT. Translated, it gives CASRPGTKNTEAFF.

The J gene is TRBJ2-2, the V gene TRBV12-3 or TRBV12-4; 11 positions agree with TRBD1. Trimming took 10 bases from V and 7 from J; bases not matched to a gene: 5. This CDR3 has 13 residues. CDR3 sequence (DNA): TGTGCCACTGGACAGGGGGCTATCGGGGAGCTGTTTTTT. The encoded protein is CATGQGAIGELFF.

The rearrangement links TRBV19 to TRBJ2-1, with TRBD1 identical over 8 bases. The CDR3 has 14 amino acids. With V trimmed by 5 bases and J by 5 bases, 5 bases remained unmatched. CDR1 and CDR2 from the germline V gene are LNHDA and SQIVND (reference sequence). Here the CDR3 DNA reads TGTGCCAGTAGTCCAGGGGGCACCCACAATGAGCAGTTCTTC. Protein sequence: CASSPGGTHNEQFF.

The rearrangement joins TRBV6-1 to TRBJ2-6, with 7 bases fitting TRBD1. CDR3 length equals 17 residues. Looked up from germline, CDR1 is MNHNS and CDR2 is SASEGT. The V and J ends lost 2 bases and 0 bases, in that order; junction bases with no gene match: 4. CDR3 sequence reads: CASSEYRGSSGANVLTF. The CDR3 region has the DNA TGTGCCAGCAGTGAATACAGGGGTAGCTCTGGGGCCAACGTCCTGACTTTC.

This chain links TRBV5-5 with TRBJ2-2; D gene ambiguous. This CDR3 has 12 amino acids. Germline V gives CDR1 SGHKS, CDR2 YYEKEE (reference sequence). Trimming stripped 4 bases from V and 6 bases from J, with 7 bases between. CDR3 residues: CASSQLAGELFF. The CDR3, as DNA: TGTGCCAGCAGCCAGTTGGCCGGGGAGCTGTTTTTT.

There are a few counts of this clone. The chain joins TRBV2 to TRBJ2-2; 10 bases agree with TRBD1. This CDR3 has 16 residues. Germline-derived CDR1 and CDR2 are SNHLY and FYNNEI. Trimming at V came to 6 bases and at J to 6 bases, leaving 10 bases not matched to a gene. CDR3: CASRPTGTGVSGELFF. DNA for the CDR3: TGTGCCAGCAGGCCCACCGGGACAGGGGTGTCCGGGGAGCTGTTTTTT.

This chain uses TRBV3-1 (or the pseudogene TRBV3-2) with TRBJ1-1; 8 nucleotides line up with TRBD1. This CDR3 has 16 residues. With V trimmed by 4 bases and J by 4 bases, 11 bases remained unmatched. Germline V gene data show CDR1 as LGHDT and CDR2 as YNNKEL (reference sequence). The CDR3, as DNA: TGTGCCAGCAGCCCTACCCAGGGGGCGTTGAGCACTGAAGCTTTCTTT. It encodes CASSPTQGALSTEAFF.

The chain carries TRBV11-2 and TRBJ2-1, with D possibly TRBD2 on 6 matching bases. Germline CDR1 SGHAT, CDR2 FQNNGV. The CDR3 is 16 residues long. With 6 bases removed from V and 0 bases from J, the gap between germline ends came to 15 bases. The DNA of the CDR3 is TGTGCCAGCAGTGCAGTCTGGGGACTCTCCTACAATGAGCAGTTCTTC. As protein: CASSAVWGLSYNEQFF.

This clone was counted only a few times. The genes are TRBV19 and TRBJ1-5; D is ambiguous. The CDR3 runs 17 residues. Germline lookup yields CDR1 LNHDA and CDR2 SQIVND (reference sequence). The ends were cut back, 0 bases at V and 2 bases at J, with 14 bases in the middle. In DNA form, the CDR3 reads TGTGCCAGTAGTATAGAGGGTGGCAGGAAAGGCAATCAGCCCCAGCATTTT. Protein: CASSIEGGRKGNQPQHF.

This clone appeared once. The V call is TRBV6-5, the J call TRBJ1-3; tentative D call: TRBD1 (6 bases). The V gene's germline CDR1 is MNHEY and CDR2 SVGAGI. V was trimmed by 6 bases and J by 0 bases, leaving 12 bases between them. The CDR3 extends over 15 amino acids. The CDR3 region has the DNA TGTGCCAGCAGAAGACAGGTTAGCTCTGGAAACACCATATATTTT. Its translation: CASRRQVSSGNTIYF.

On this clone itself: Other DNA variants within this sample encode the same CDR3. The rearrangement uses TRBV5-1 and TRBJ2-2, with TRBD1 identical over 12 bases. The V segment lost 4 bases and the J segment 5 bases; nucleotides outside the gene matches: 3. The CDR3 is 15 amino acids. The germline CDR1 and CDR2 sequences are SGHRS and YFSETQ. The DNA of the CDR3 is TGCGCCAGCAGCCGGGACAGGGGGCTTACCGGGGAGCTGTTTTTT. Translating it yields CASSRDRGLTGELFF.

This clone was seen only once. The chain joins TRBV27 to TRBJ2-5, with D possibly TRBD2 on 7 matching bases. V dropped 7 bases and J dropped 6 bases, with 18 bases sitting between them. Germline loops: CDR1 MNHEY, CDR2 SMNVEV (reference sequence). The CDR3 has 14 amino acids. DNA of the CDR3: TGTGCCAGCACCTCTATTCGGGGGGCGAAGACCCAGTACTTC. Its translation is CASTSIRGAKTQYF.

The V and J genes are TRBV10-3 and TRBJ1-2; 8 bases map to TRBD1. The CDR3 sequence is 17 residues long. J was trimmed by 3 bases and V by 0 bases; bases with no gene match: 9. Germline V gene sequence: CDR1 ENHRY, CDR2 SYGVKD. DNA of the CDR3: TGTGCCATCAGTGAGTCCGGACAGGGAAGGGTAGACTATGGCTACACCTTC. This encodes CAISESGQGRVDYGYTF.